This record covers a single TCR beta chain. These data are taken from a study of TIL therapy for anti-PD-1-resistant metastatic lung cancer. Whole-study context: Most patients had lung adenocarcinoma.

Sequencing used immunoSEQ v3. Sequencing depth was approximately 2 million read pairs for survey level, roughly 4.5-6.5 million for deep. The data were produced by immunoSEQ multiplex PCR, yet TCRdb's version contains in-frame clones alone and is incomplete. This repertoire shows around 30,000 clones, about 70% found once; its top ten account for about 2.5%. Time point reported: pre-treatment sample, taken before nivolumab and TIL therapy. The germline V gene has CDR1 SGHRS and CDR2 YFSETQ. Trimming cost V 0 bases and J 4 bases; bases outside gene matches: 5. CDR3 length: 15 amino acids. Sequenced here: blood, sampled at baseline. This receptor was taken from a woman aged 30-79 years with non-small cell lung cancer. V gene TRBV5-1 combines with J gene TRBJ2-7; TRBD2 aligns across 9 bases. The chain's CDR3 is CASSLDASGTYEQYF. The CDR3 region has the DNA TGCGCCAGCAGCTTGGATGCTAGCGGGACGTACGAGCAGTACTTC.